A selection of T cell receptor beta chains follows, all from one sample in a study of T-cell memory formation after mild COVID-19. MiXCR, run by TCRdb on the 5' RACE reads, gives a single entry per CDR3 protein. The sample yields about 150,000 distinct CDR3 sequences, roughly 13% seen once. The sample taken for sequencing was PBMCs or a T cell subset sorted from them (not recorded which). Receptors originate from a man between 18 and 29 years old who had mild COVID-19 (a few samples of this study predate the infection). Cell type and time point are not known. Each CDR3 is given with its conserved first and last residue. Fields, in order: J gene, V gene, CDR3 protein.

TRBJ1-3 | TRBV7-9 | CASNPRGQPGNTIYF
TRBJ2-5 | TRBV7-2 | CASSRLAGGQETQYF
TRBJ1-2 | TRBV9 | CASSVGLGRGYTF
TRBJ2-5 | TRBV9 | CASSVGVNKETQYF
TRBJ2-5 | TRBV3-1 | CASSQGPSGEETQYF
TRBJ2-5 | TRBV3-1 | CASSHLEQETQYF
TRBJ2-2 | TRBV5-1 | CASKGQGNTGELFF
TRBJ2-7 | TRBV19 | CASSSDRELTYEQYF
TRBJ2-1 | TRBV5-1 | CATRTGPQLHNEQFF
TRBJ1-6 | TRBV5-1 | CASSLGGIDSPLHF
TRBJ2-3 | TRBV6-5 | CASSYSGYSGVDTQYF
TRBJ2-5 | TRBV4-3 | CASSQGNGRETQYF
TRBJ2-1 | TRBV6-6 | CASSRLLRGRSSYNEQFF
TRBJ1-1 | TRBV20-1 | CSARDWGGENTEAFF
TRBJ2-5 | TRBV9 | CASSPLGGGETQYF
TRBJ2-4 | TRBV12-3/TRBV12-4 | CASSPLVTAKNIQYF
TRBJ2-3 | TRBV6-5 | CASRVQGWADTQYF
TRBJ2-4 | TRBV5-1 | CASSLGNSVAKNIQYF
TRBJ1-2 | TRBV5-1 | CASRTPGTGAKNGYTF
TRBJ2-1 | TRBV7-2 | CASSLAGDTWNEQFF
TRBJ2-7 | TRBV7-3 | CASRSVPYEQYF
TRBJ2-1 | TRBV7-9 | CASSARHEQFF
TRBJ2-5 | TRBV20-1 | CSADQRQETQYF
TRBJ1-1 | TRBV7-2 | CASSGGMNTEAFF
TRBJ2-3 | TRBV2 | CASRGGPSTDTQYF